This passage covers 29 T cell receptor beta chains from one sample sequenced in a study of radiation and T cells in renal cell carcinoma. The sample's time point: blood 4 weeks post-SBRT, at nephrectomy. Treatment reported: 15 Gy SBRT to primary tumor, nephrectomy 4 weeks later. Method: immunoSEQ multiplex PCR; TCRdb's copy keeps in-frame clones and lacks some. The table has more than 60,000 clones, over 80% seen once. The sequenced sample was blood, obtained from a patient whose treatment included radiotherapy and nephrectomy. The receptor source for this set is a woman aged 60-75 years with renal cell carcinoma.

This clone was detected only once. The genes are TRBV6-5 and TRBJ1-5, with D unresolved. Looked up from germline, CDR1 is MNHEY and CDR2 is SVGAGI. This CDR3 is 16 amino acids long. V lost 3 bases and J lost 5, with 17 bases in between. The CDR3 loop is CASSYSRPSRYQPQHF. CDR3 in DNA: TGTGCCAGCAGTTATTCCCGGCCAAGCCGATATCAGCCCCAGCATTTT.

The chain is built from TRBV5-4 and TRBJ1-6; D is undetermined. V lost 4 bases to trimming and J lost 0 bases, with 8 bases between them. Germline V gene data show CDR1 as SGHNT and CDR2 as YYREEE (reference sequence). This CDR3 is built from 15 residues. The CDR3: CASSPNPSYNSPLHF. The CDR3 bases are TGTGCCAGCAGCCCGAATCCCTCCTATAATTCACCCCTCCACTTT.

This clone was found once. This chain joins TRBV7-9 and TRBJ1-2; possibly TRBD1 for D (6 bases). The length of the CDR3 is 13 residues. CDR1 and CDR2 from the germline V gene are SEHNR and FQNEAQ (reference sequence). V shed 4 bases and J shed 9 bases, with 15 bases lying between them. CDR3 protein: CASSSQGGESYTF. The CDR3 DNA reads TGTGCCAGCAGCTCACAGGGAGGTGAGAGCTACACCTTC.

The genes are TRBV5-1 and TRBJ2-1; the match to TRBD1 covers 7 bases. This CDR3 region has 16 residues. Germline CDR1 and CDR2: SGHRS and YFSETQ. V trimming: 4 bases; J trimming: 2 bases; junction bases outside the gene matches: 9. The CDR3 coding sequence is TGCGCCAGCAGCCGTACAGGGGTCCCTCCCTACAATGAGCAGTTCTTC. This codes for CASSRTGVPPYNEQFF.

This clone was seen a few times. The rearrangement joins TRBV5-5 to TRBJ2-7; 9 bases align to TRBD1. V was pared by 6 bases and J by 7 bases, with 14 bases of the junction left unmatched. In germline, CDR1 is SGHKS, CDR2 YYEKEE (reference sequence). This CDR3 is 15 amino acids long. CDR3 sequence (DNA): TGTGCCAGCACCAGGGACAGGGACAGGGTAAGGGAGCAGTACTTC. Translating it yields CASTRDRDRVREQYF.

This clone has more than one count but fewer than ten. V usage is TRBV6-1 and J usage is TRBJ1-2; D remains unclear. The CDR3 length is 15 residues. V lost 6 bases and J 4 bases, leaving 18 bases between the germline ends. Germline loops: CDR1 MNHNS, CDR2 SASEGT. DNA for the CDR3: TGTGCCAGCAGCCCTCTATCTGGAGAGGTCTATGGCTACACCTTC. It translates to CASSPLSGEVYGYTF.

The CDR3 DNA reads as TGTGCCAGCAGCCCTAGGGGCGGACAGGGTCAGTACAATGAGCAGTTCTTC. It encodes CASSPRGGQGQYNEQFF. V is TRBV11-3 and J is TRBJ2-1, with TRBD1 identical over 8 bases. The CDR3 sequence is 17 residues long. Germline V gene data show CDR1 as SGHNT and CDR2 as YENEEA. V trimming: 5 bases; J trimming: 4 bases; junction bases outside the gene matches: 13.

V and J are TRBV9 and TRBJ1-2; D may be TRBD1 (6 bases). CDR1 and CDR2 from the germline V gene are SGDLS and YYNGEE. The CDR3 length is 17 residues. The V end was cut by 0 bases, the J end by 2 bases, with 17 bases between. CDR3 coding DNA: TGTGCCAGCAGCGTAGGTGGATGGGGCAGGGGAAACTATGGCTACACCTTC. It translates to CASSVGGWGRGNYGYTF. The full variable domain, in which reference TRBV9 and TRBJ1-2 provide the parts outside the CDR3, is DSGVTQTPKHLITATGQRVTLRCSPRSGDLSVYWYQQSLDQGLQFLIQYYNGEERAKGNILERFSAQQFPDLHSELNLSSLELGDSALYFCASSVGGWGRGNYGYTFGSGTRLTVV.

This chain links TRBV19 with TRBJ1-1; possible D gene TRBD1, 5 bases. V lost 4 bases, J lost 2 bases, and 11 bases lay in between. Germline CDR1 reads LNHDA; CDR2 reads SQIVND (reference sequence). This CDR3 is built from 14 residues. DNA for the CDR3: TGTGCCAGTAGTAACACAGGACCCAACACTGAAGCTTTCTTT. Translated, it gives CASSNTGPNTEAFF.

This sequence joins TRBV11-2 and TRBJ1-2; 7 bases agree with TRBD1. Per germline, CDR1 SGHAT and CDR2 FQNNGV. With 5 bases clipped from V and 4 bases from J, the junction kept 10 bases outside the gene matches. The CDR3 length is 15 residues. The CDR3 bases are TGTGCCAGCAGCACCGTCAGGGGGAGGCCCTATGGCTACACCTTC. It yields the protein CASSTVRGRPYGYTF.

The chain uses TRBV6-5 and TRBJ1-5, with a weak D call TRBD1 (6 bases). The germline gives CDR1 MNHEY, CDR2 SVGAGI. The CDR3 is made up of 13 amino acids. V was cut by 6 bases and J by 7 bases, with 13 bases left in between. As DNA, the CDR3 is TGTGCCAGCAGACCACAGGGTGGCCAGCCCCAGCATTTT. This codes for CASRPQGGQPQHF.

The V and J genes are TRBV30 and TRBJ1-6; 8 nucleotides align to TRBD1. V shed 4 bases, J shed 10 bases, and the junction held 12 bases outside the gene matches. The germline V gene encodes CDR1 GTSNPN and CDR2 SVGIG (reference sequence). The CDR3 is 15 amino acids. CDR3 DNA: TGTGCCTGGAACAAGGGACAGGCCAGGGGATCACCCCTCCACTTT. Its translation is CAWNKGQARGSPLHF.

The rearrangement joins TRBV5-4 to TRBJ2-3; 7 bases are shared with TRBD1. The CDR3 is made up of 16 amino acids. Germline assignment: CDR1 SGHNT and CDR2 YYREEE (reference sequence). J lost 0 bases, V lost 4 bases, and 8 bases had no gene match. The CDR3 DNA reads TGTGCCAGCAGCCTAGACAGGGTACGAAGCACAGATACGCAGTATTTT. This translates into CASSLDRVRSTDTQYF. Complete variable domain (other parts from reference TRBV5-4 and TRBJ2-3): ETGVTQSPTHLIKTRGQQVTLRCSSQSGHNTVSWYQQALGQGPQFIFQYYREEENGRGNFPPRFSGLQFPNYSSELNVNALELDDSALYLCASSLDRVRSTDTQYFGPGTRLTVL.

A word on this clone: This is likely an artifact of a read error, given a far larger clone one base away. This chain joins TRBV11-1 and TRBJ2-7; the match to TRBD2 covers 16 bases. After removal of 4 bases from V and 4 bases from J, the junction contained 1 base not matched to a gene. Germline loops: CDR1 SGHAT, CDR2 FQDESV (reference sequence). The CDR3 extends over 15 amino acids. The CDR3 DNA reads as TGTGCCAGCAGCTCGGGACTAGCGGGGGGGTACGAGCAGTACTTC. Its protein is CASSSGLAGGYEQYF.

The chain combines TRBV30 with TRBJ1-6; a weak D match, TRBD1 (5 bases). CDR1 and CDR2 from the germline V gene are GTSNPN and SVGIG (reference sequence). CDR3 length: 13 amino acids. Between the trimmed V and J ends, which lost 1 base and 8 bases, there was a span of 9 bases. CDR3 sequence (DNA): TGTGCCTGGAGTGGGCAGGGCCATTCACCCCTCCACTTT. The encoded protein is CAWSGQGHSPLHF.

V and J are TRBV4-1 and TRBJ1-2; weak D call: TRBD1 (5 bases). Germline-derived CDR1 and CDR2 are MGHRA and YSYEKL. CDR3 length equals 13 residues. The ends were cut back, 2 bases at V and 1 base at J, with 5 bases in the middle. The CDR3 reads CASSQQGNYGYTF. Here the CDR3 DNA reads TGCGCCAGCAGCCAACAGGGTAACTATGGCTACACCTTC.

The chain uses TRBV6-6 and TRBJ1-2; the match to TRBD1 covers 7 bases. This CDR3 has 14 amino acids. The germline V gene has CDR1 MNHNY and CDR2 SVGAGI (reference sequence). J gave up 4 bases and V 5 bases, and 7 bases lay outside the gene matches. This CDR3 is CASSRGQAGYGYTF. The CDR3, as DNA: TGTGCCAGCAGTCGAGGACAGGCTGGCTATGGCTACACCTTC.

This clone was seen only a few times. CDR3 nucleotides: TGCGCCAGCGGACGGACGGCCGGGACCGGGGAGCTGTTTTTT. Translated: CASGRTAGTGELFF. The rearrangement links TRBV5-1 to TRBJ2-2; D gene uncertain. Germline CDR1 SGHRS, CDR2 YFSETQ. There are 14 residues in the CDR3. The V end lost 7 bases, the J end lost 5 bases, and 15 bases lay between the germline ends.

This clone came up a few times. This sequence joins TRBV5-1 and TRBJ2-2; 7 nucleotides agree with TRBD1. With 5 bases clipped from V and 3 bases from J, the junction kept 16 bases outside the gene matches. Germline V gene data show CDR1 as SGHRS and CDR2 as YFSETQ. CDR3 length: 18 amino acids. CDR3 sequence reads: CASRHVAPGQWYTGELFF. For the CDR3, the DNA is TGCGCCAGCAGACACGTTGCCCCGGGACAGTGGTACACCGGGGAGCTGTTTTTT.

The chain is built from TRBV2 and TRBJ1-3; D is perhaps TRBD1 (6 bases). The CDR3 contains 14 residues. Trimming cost V 4 bases and J 0 bases, with 7 bases left between them. Germline V gene lookup returns CDR1 SNHLY and CDR2 FYNNEI. For the CDR3, the DNA is TGTGCCAGCAGTGGGGGGCGCTCTGGAAACACCATATATTTT. This codes for CASSGGRSGNTIYF.

This chain joins TRBV28 and TRBJ1-1; 9 nucleotides align to TRBD1. The CDR3 consists of 15 residues. Germline V gene data show CDR1 as MDHEN and CDR2 as SYDVKM. V shed 6 bases, J shed 1 base, and the junction held 6 bases outside the gene matches. The CDR3 sequence: CASRKTGQGNTEAFF. The CDR3 DNA is TGTGCCAGCAGAAAAACGGGACAGGGGAACACTGAAGCTTTCTTT.

The chain uses TRBV5-1 and TRBJ1-1; D is undetermined. V was clipped by 0 bases and J by 2 bases, with 8 bases between them. Germline CDR1 is SGHRS and CDR2 is YFSETQ. This CDR3 is 14 amino acids long. The CDR3 DNA reads as TGCGCCAGCAGCTTGGTCACAGCTAACACTGAAGCTTTCTTT. It encodes CASSLVTANTEAFF.

The chain links TRBV7-3 to TRBJ1-2; D ambiguous. CDR1 and CDR2 from the germline V gene are SGHTA and FQGTGA. This CDR3 region has 13 residues. V lost 4 bases to trimming and J lost 4 bases, with 10 bases between them. The CDR3, as DNA: TGTGCCAGCAGCTACCCAACCGGCTATGGCTACACCTTC. Translation gives CASSYPTGYGYTF.

The V call is TRBV19, the J call TRBJ2-2; perhaps TRBD2 as D (6 bases). The CDR3 has 16 residues. With 10 bases removed from V and 2 bases from J, the gap between germline ends came to 20 bases. The germline CDR1 and CDR2 sequences are LNHDA and SQIVND (reference sequence). CDR3 DNA: TGTGCCACCCTACCCCAAGGAGGGCTAAACACCGGGGAGCTGTTTTTT. Translated, it gives CATLPQGGLNTGELFF. The full variable domain, with the rest looked up from reference TRBV19 and TRBJ2-2, is DGGITQSPKYLFRKEGQNVTLSCEQNLNHDAMYWYRQDPGQGLRLIYYSQIVNDFQKGDIAEGYSVSREKKESFPLTVTSAQKNPTAFYLCATLPQGGLNTGELFFGEGSRLTVL.

The chain combines TRBV4-1 with TRBJ1-2; TRBD1 agrees at 10 bases. CDR3 length equals 18 residues. CDR1 and CDR2 (germline): MGHRA, YSYEKL. Trimming cost V 2 bases and J 2 bases; bases outside gene matches: 11. CDR3 residues: CASSQRAGTGVLNYGYTF. DNA for the CDR3: TGCGCCAGCAGCCAAAGGGCCGGGACAGGGGTTCTCAACTATGGCTACACCTTC.

The rearrangement links TRBV6-1 to TRBJ1-5; possibly TRBD1 for D (6 bases). The V end was cut by 2 bases, the J end by 6 bases, with 11 bases between. In germline, CDR1 is MNHNS, CDR2 SASEGT. The CDR3 length is 14 residues. The CDR3 loop is CASSEQGSAQPQHF. The CDR3 bases are TGTGCCAGCAGTGAACAGGGGTCGGCTCAGCCCCAGCATTTT.

The V and J genes are TRBV5-1 and TRBJ2-3; 11 nucleotides match TRBD2. Germline V lookup: CDR1 SGHRS, CDR2 YFSETQ. This CDR3 has 14 residues. V trimming: 9 bases; J trimming: 1 base; junction bases outside the gene matches: 4. In DNA form, the CDR3 reads TGCGCCACAACGACTAGCGGGGGCACAGATACGCAGTATTTT. Protein: CATTTSGGTDTQYF.

This chain joins TRBV10-3 and TRBJ1-1, with a possible D match to TRBD1 (6 bases). The V gene lost 5 bases and the J gene lost 5 bases, with 15 bases spanning the gap. Per the germline V gene, CDR1 is ENHRY and CDR2 is SYGVKD. The CDR3 spans 14 residues. The CDR3 region has the DNA TGTGCCATCAGTCCCCCCGAGGGGGGGACTGAAGCTTTCTTT. As protein: CAISPPEGGTEAFF.

The CDR3 sequence is CASSWAETQYF. DNA for the CDR3: TGTGCCAGCAGTTGGGCAGAGACCCAGTACTTC. The rearrangement joins TRBV13 to TRBJ2-5; D not resolved. The CDR3 is 11 residues long. Trimming pared 6 bases from V and 4 bases from J, leaving 6 bases between. The germline gives CDR1 PRHDT, CDR2 FYEKMQ (reference sequence).